The next 18 T cell receptor beta chains were all read from a single sample in a study of T cell responses to AZD1222 COVID-19 vaccine. Assay used: immunoSEQ multiplex PCR; TCRdb lists only in-frame clones, some missing. The repertoire consists of over 65,000 clones, with approximately 89% occurring once and the leading ten covering roughly 5.2%. Sequencing used peripheral blood, obtained 28 days after the second AZD1222 dose. Receptors originate from an adult who received the AZD1222 COVID-19 vaccine.

The chain recombines TRBV6-2 or TRBV6-3 with TRBJ1-6; perhaps TRBD1 as D (5 bases). The length of the CDR3 is 14 residues. Between the trimmed V and J ends, which lost 5 bases and 9 bases, there was a span of 14 bases. The germline V gene has CDR1 MNHEY and CDR2 SVGEGT. The CDR3 loop reads CASSPPGLPSPLHF. CDR3 nucleotide sequence: TGTGCCAGCAGTCCCCCGGGACTCCCTTCACCCCTCCACTTT.

This chain uses TRBV10-2 with TRBJ2-2; 10 nucleotides align to TRBD2. Germline-derived CDR1 and CDR2 are WSHSY and SAAADI. The J segment lost 5 bases and the V segment lost 7 bases, leaving 10 bases of the junction unmatched. The CDR3 has 16 amino acids. The CDR3 loop reads CASKHLAGEMTGELFF. The CDR3 nucleotides read TGCGCCAGCAAACACCTAGCGGGGGAAATGACCGGGGAGCTGTTTTTT.

The gene calls are TRBV2 and TRBJ1-6, with D possibly TRBD1 on 6 matching bases. The CDR3 is 17 residues long. The germline V gene has CDR1 SNHLY and CDR2 FYNNEI. Trimming left V 5 bases short and J 9 bases short, with 23 bases between. This CDR3 reads CASSPTPQGGMGSPLHF. In nucleotides, the CDR3 is TGTGCCAGCAGTCCGACCCCACAGGGAGGGATGGGTTCACCCCTCCACTTT.

This rearrangement joins TRBV10-3 to TRBJ2-3; TRBD2 agrees at 8 bases. Looked up from germline, CDR1 is ENHRY and CDR2 is SYGVKD. The CDR3 runs to 18 residues. V shed 3 bases, J shed 4 bases, and the junction held 15 bases outside the gene matches. CDR3 nucleotide sequence: TGTGCCATCAGTGACACATCACGGGGGGGCGCTCGTCCAGATACGCAGTATTTT. It is translated as CAISDTSRGGARPDTQYF.

The J gene is TRBJ1-1, the V gene TRBV19; TRBD1 aligns across 8 bases. The CDR3 sequence is 20 residues long. V was pared by 3 bases and J by 2 bases, with 20 bases of the junction left unmatched. CDR1 and CDR2 (germline): LNHDA, SQIVND (reference sequence). CDR3 in DNA: TGTGCCAGTAGTATTTTCCCGGATCTTATAACCGGGACAGGTAACACTGAAGCTTTCTTT. Translation: CASSIFPDLITGTGNTEAFF.

This CDR3 reads CASSTGTPEQYV. The CDR3 DNA follows: TGTGCCAGCTCAACGGGGACACCGGAGCAGTACGTC. The genes are TRBV18 and TRBJ2-7; possible D gene TRBD1, 6 bases. This CDR3 has 12 residues. Deletions cut 5 bases from V and 7 bases from J, with 12 bases between. Per germline, CDR1 KGHSH and CDR2 LQKENI.

The rearrangement joins TRBV9 to TRBJ2-3; the match to TRBD2 covers 13 bases. Germline V CDR1 and CDR2: SGDLS, YYNGEE. The J segment lost 6 bases and the V segment lost 0 bases, leaving 7 bases of the junction unmatched. The CDR3 contains 17 residues. The CDR3 loop reads CASSVAGTSGVWDTQYF. For the CDR3, the DNA is TGTGCCAGCAGCGTAGCAGGGACTAGCGGGGTATGGGATACGCAGTATTTT.

The chain links TRBV5-1 to TRBJ2-7, with TRBD2 identical over 9 bases. Germline V CDR1 and CDR2: SGHRS, YFSETQ. J gave up 2 bases and V 0 bases, and 9 bases lay outside the gene matches. The CDR3 loop spans 17 amino acids. DNA for the CDR3: TGCGCCAGCAGCTTGGAACTTGCTAGCGGGGCCCCCTACGAGCAGTACTTC. It encodes CASSLELASGAPYEQYF.

The chain combines TRBV2 with TRBJ2-3; 12 bases align to TRBD2. This CDR3 comprises 16 residues. Germline CDR1 SNHLY, CDR2 FYNNEI. J gave up 6 bases and V 3 bases, and 7 bases lay outside the gene matches. The CDR3 is CASSDIASGGGDTQYF. DNA for the CDR3: TGTGCCAGCAGTGACATCGCTAGCGGGGGGGGTGATACGCAGTATTTT.

The chain employs TRBV11-3 and TRBJ2-7, with D perhaps matching TRBD1 (6 bases). Trimming stripped 5 bases from V and 3 bases from J, with 20 bases between. There are 16 residues in the CDR3. CDR1 is SGHNT, CDR2 YENEEA, per germline. CDR3 sequence reads: CASSITEDRLLYEQYV. As DNA, the CDR3 is TGTGCCAGCAGCATAACGGAAGACAGGTTGCTCTACGAGCAGTACGTC.

V usage is TRBV7-9 and J usage is TRBJ1-6, with D hard to call. With 3 bases removed from V and 10 bases from J, the gap between germline ends came to 22 bases. Germline assignment: CDR1 SEHNR and CDR2 FQNEAQ (reference sequence). The CDR3 is made up of 17 amino acids. Written as DNA, the CDR3 is TGTGCCAGCAGCTTCGGCGTTGAGCTTCATAATTCGTCACCCCTCCACTTT. Its protein product is CASSFGVELHNSSPLHF. Filled out from reference TRBV7-9 and TRBJ1-6, the complete variable domain reads DTGVSQNPRHKITKRGQNVTFRCDPISEHNRLYWYRQTLGQGPEFLTYFQNEAQLEKSRLLSDRFSAERPKGSFSTLEIQRTEQGDSAMYLCASSFGVELHNSSPLHFGNGTRLTVT.

The J gene is TRBJ2-1, the V gene TRBV7-6; 8 nucleotides line up with TRBD2. Per germline, CDR1 SGHVS and CDR2 FNYEAQ. This CDR3 spans 14 amino acids. With 3 bases clipped from V and 9 bases from J, the junction kept 7 bases outside the gene matches. Here the CDR3 reads CASSFDGGAGEQFF. As DNA, the CDR3 is TGTGCCAGCAGCTTTGACGGGGGGGCCGGTGAGCAGTTCTTC.

This chain connects TRBV28 to TRBJ2-1; 7 bases are a match to TRBD1. The trim removed 6 bases at V and 6 bases at J, leaving 5 bases unmatched. Germline lookup yields CDR1 MDHEN and CDR2 SYDVKM. The CDR3 contains 13 residues. The CDR3: CASSLAGGNEQFF. CDR3 sequence (DNA): TGTGCCAGCAGCTTAGCAGGGGGCAATGAGCAGTTCTTC.

The chain is built from TRBV11-2 and TRBJ1-2; a weak D match, TRBD1 (5 bases). Trimming removed 0 bases from V and 0 bases from J, with 11 bases in between. Germline CDR1 reads SGHAT; CDR2 reads FQNNGV. The CDR3 is made up of 16 amino acids. CDR3 DNA sequence: TGTGCCAGCAGCTTAGAGCAGGGATTGACTAACTATGGCTACACCTTC. Translated: CASSLEQGLTNYGYTF.

This clone appeared a few times. The chain links TRBV30 to TRBJ2-7; D assignment may be TRBD1 or TRBD2 (5 bases each). V shed 1 base and J shed 2 bases, with 9 bases lying between them. The CDR3 covers 13 residues. Germline V gene lookup returns CDR1 GTSNPN and CDR2 SVGIG (reference sequence). DNA for the CDR3: TGTGCCTGGAGTGGGGGGACGGCCTACGAGCAGTACTTC. Encoded protein: CAWSGGTAYEQYF.

This clone was recorded only once. The chain carries TRBV27 and TRBJ2-1; either TRBD1 or TRBD2 may supply D (5 bases each). The CDR3 totals 18 residues. Germline V CDR1 and CDR2: MNHEY, SMNVEV (reference sequence). The V end was cut by 0 bases, the J end by 2 bases, with 17 bases between. CDR3 sequence: CASSLSLLAGSPYNEQFF. CDR3 bases: TGTGCCAGCAGTTTATCGTTATTGGCAGGGAGTCCCTACAATGAGCAGTTCTTC.

CDR3 sequence: CANSPTRLGEAFF. DNA for the CDR3: TGTGCCAACTCTCCGACACGCTTGGGAGAAGCTTTCTTT. The chain couples TRBV6-5 to TRBJ1-1; D not certain. CDR1 and CDR2 from the germline V gene are MNHEY and SVGAGI. The CDR3 is made up of 13 amino acids. V shed 10 bases and J shed 8 bases, with 20 bases lying between them.

This chain links TRBV28 with TRBJ1-2, with a possible D match to TRBD1 (6 bases). Germline CDR1 reads MDHEN; CDR2 reads SYDVKM. Trimming left V 6 bases short and J 7 bases short, with 12 bases between. The CDR3 loop spans 12 amino acids. The CDR3 DNA reads TGTGCCAGCAGGAGGACAGCGGGTGGCTACACCTTC. It specifies CASRRTAGGYTF.